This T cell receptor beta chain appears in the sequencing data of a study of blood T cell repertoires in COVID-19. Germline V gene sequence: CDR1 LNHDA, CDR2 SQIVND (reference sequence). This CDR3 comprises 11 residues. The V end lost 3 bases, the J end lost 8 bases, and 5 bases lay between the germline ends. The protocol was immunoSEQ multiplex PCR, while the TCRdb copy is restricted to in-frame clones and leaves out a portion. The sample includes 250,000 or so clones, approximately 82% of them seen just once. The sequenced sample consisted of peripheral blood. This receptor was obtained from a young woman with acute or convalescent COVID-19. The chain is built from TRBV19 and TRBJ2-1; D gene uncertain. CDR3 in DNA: TGTGCCAGTAGTATTAGTTATGAGCAGTTCTTC. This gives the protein CASSISYEQFF.